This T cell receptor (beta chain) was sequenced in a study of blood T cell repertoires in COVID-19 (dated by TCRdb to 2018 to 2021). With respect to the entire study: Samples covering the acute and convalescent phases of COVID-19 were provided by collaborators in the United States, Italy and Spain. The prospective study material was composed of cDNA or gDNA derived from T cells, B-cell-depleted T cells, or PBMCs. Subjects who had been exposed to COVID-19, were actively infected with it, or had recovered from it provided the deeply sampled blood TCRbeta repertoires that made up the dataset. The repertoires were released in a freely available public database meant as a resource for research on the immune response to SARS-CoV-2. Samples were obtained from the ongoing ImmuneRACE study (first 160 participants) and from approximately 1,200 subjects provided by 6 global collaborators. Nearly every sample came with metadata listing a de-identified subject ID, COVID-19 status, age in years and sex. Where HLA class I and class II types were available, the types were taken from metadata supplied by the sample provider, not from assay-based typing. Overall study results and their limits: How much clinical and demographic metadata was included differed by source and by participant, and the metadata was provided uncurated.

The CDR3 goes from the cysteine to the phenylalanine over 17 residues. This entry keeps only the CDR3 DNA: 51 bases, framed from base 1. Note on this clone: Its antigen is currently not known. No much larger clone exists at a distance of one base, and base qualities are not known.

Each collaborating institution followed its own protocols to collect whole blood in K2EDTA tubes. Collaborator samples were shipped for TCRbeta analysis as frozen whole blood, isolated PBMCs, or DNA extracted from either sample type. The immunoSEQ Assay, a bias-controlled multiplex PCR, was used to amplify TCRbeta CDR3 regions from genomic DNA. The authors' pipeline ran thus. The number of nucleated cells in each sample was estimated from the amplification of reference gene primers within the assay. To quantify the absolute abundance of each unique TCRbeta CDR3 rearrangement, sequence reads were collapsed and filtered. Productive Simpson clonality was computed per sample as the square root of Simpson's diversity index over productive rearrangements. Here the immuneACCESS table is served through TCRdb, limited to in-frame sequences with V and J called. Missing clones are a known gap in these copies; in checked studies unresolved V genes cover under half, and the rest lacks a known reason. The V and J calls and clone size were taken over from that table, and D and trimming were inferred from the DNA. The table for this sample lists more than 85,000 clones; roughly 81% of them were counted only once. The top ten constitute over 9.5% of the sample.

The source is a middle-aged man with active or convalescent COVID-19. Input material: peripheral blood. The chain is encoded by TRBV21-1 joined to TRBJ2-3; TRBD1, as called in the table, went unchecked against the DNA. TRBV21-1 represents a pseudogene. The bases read TGTGCCAGCAGCCGTGGGGGGACAGGGGCAATCACAGATACGCAGTATTTT. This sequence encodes CASSRGGTGAITDTQYF.